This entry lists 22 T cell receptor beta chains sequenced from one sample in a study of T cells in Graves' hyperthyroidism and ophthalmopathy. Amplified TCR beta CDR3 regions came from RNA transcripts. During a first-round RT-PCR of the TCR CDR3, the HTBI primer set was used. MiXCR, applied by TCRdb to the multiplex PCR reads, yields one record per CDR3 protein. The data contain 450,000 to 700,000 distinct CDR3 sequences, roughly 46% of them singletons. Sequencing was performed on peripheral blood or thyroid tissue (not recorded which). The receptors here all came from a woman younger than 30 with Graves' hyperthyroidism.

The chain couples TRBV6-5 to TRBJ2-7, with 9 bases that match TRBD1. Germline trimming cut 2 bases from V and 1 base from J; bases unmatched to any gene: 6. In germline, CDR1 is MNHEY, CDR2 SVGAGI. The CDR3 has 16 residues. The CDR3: CASSYLGGQGSYEQYF. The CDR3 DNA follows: TGTGCCAGCAGTTACCTAGGGGGACAGGGATCCTACGAGCAGTACTTC.

For the CDR3, the DNA is TGTGCCAGCACCCAGACTAGCCAGGAGACCCAGCATTTT. It translates to CASTQTSQETQHF. The rearrangement links TRBV2 to TRBJ1-5, with D unclear. With 7 bases removed from V and 11 bases from J, the gap between germline ends came to 18 bases. There are 13 residues in the CDR3. Germline assignment: CDR1 SNHLY and CDR2 FYNNEI. The full variable domain, rest sourced from reference TRBV2 and TRBJ1-5, is EPEVTQTPSHQVTQMGQEVILRCVPISNHLYFYWYRQILGQKVEFLVSFYNNEISEKSEIFDDQFSVERPDGSNFTLKIRSTKLEDSAMYFCASTQTSQETQHFGDGTRLSIL.

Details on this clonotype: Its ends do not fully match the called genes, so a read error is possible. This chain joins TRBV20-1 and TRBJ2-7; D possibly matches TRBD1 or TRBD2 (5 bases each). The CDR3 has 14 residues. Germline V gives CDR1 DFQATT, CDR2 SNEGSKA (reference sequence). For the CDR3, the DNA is TGCAGTGCTAGGGTCCAACTGGGGACCGGGGAGCTGTACTTC. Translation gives CSARVQLGTGELYF.

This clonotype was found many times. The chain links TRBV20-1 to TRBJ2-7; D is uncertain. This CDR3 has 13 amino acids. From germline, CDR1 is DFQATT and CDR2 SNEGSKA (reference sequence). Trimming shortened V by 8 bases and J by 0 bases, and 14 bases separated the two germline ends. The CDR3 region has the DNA TGCAGTACCAGGTCCTACCCCTCCTACGAGCAGTACTTC. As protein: CSTRSYPSYEQYF.

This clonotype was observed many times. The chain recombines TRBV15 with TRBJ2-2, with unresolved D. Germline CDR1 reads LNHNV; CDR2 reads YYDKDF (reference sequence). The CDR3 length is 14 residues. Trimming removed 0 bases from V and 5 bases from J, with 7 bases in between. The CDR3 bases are TGTGCCACCAGCAGAGACCCAGTTACCGGGGAGCTGTTTTTT. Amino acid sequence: CATSRDPVTGELFF.

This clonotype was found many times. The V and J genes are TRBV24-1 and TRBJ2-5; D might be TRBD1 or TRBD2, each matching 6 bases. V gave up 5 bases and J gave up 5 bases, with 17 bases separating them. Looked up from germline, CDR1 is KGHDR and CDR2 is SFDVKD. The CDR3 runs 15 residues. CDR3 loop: CATSGRGPPEETQYF. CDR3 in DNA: TGTGCCACCAGTGGTCGGGGGCCCCCAGAGGAGACCCAGTACTTC.

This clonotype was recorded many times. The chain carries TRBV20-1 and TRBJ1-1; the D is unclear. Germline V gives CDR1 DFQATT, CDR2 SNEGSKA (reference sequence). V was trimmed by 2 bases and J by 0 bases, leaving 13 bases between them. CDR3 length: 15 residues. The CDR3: CSARRIGEMNTEAFF. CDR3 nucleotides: TGCAGTGCTAGAAGAATCGGTGAAATGAACACTGAAGCTTTCTTT.

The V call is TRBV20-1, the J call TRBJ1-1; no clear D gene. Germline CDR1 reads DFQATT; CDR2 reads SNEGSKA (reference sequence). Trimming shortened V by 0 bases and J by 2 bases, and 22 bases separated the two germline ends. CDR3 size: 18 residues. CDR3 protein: CSARDFRVFSERNTEAFF. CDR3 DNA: TGCAGTGCTAGAGATTTTAGGGTTTTCTCAGAGAGAAACACTGAAGCTTTCTTT.

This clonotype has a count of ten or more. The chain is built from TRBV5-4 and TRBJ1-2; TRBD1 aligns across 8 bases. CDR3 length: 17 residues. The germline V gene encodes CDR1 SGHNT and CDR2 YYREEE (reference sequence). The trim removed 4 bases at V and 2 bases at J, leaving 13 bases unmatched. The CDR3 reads CASSPGGVGQGNYGYTF. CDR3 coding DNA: TGTGCCAGCAGCCCGGGGGGGGTAGGACAGGGAAACTATGGCTACACCTTC. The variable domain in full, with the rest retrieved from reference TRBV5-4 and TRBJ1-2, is ETGVTQSPTHLIKTRGQQVTLRCSSQSGHNTVSWYQQALGQGPQFIFQYYREEENGRGNFPPRFSGLQFPNYSSELNVNALELDDSALYLCASSPGGVGQGNYGYTFGSGTRLTVV.

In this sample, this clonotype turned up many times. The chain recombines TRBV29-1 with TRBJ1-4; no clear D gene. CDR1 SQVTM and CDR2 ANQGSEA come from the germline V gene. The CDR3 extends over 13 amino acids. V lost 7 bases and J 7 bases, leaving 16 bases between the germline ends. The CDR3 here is CSAEVRSGEKLFF. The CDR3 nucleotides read TGCAGCGCTGAGGTGAGGTCGGGTGAAAAACTGTTTTTT.

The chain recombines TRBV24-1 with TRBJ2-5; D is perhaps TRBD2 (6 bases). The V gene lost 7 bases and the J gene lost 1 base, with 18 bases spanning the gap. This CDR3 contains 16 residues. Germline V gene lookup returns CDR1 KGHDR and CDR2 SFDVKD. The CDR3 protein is CATSSLGTGLQETQYF. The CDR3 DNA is TGTGCCACCAGCAGCCTGGGGACGGGACTCCAAGAGACCCAGTACTTC.

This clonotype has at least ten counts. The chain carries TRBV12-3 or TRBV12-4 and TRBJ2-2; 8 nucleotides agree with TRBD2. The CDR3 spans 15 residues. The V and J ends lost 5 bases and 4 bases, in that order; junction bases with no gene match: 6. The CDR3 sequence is CASSPTSVGTGELFF. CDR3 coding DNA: TGTGCCAGCAGTCCGACTAGCGTCGGCACCGGGGAGCTGTTTTTT.

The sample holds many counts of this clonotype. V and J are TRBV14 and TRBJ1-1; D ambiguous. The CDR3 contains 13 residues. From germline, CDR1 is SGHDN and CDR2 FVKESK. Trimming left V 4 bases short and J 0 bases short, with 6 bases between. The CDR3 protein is CASSRSMNTEAFF. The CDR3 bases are TGTGCCAGCAGCCGGAGTATGAACACTGAAGCTTTCTTT.

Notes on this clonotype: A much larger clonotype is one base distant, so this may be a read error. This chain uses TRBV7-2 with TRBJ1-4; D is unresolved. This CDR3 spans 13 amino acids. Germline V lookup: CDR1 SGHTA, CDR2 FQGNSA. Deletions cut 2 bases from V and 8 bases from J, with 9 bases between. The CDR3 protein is CASSLIGVEKLFF. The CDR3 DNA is TGTGCCAGCAGCTTAATCGGGGTAGAAAAACTGTTTTTT.

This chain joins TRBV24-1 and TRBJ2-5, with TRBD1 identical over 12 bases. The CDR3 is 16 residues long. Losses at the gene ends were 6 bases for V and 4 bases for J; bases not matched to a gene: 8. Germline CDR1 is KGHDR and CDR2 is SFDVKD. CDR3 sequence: CATSQTGTGGGETQYF. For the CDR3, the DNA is TGTGCCACCAGTCAAACCGGGACAGGGGGCGGAGAGACCCAGTACTTC.

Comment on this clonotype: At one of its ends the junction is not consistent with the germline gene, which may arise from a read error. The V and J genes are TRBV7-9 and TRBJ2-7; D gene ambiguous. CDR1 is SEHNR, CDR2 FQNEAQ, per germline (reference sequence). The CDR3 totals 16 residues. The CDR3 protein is CASSASYKGQTYGQYF. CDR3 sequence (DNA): TGTGCCAGCAGCGCCTCCTACAAGGGCCAGACCTACGGGCAGTACTTC.

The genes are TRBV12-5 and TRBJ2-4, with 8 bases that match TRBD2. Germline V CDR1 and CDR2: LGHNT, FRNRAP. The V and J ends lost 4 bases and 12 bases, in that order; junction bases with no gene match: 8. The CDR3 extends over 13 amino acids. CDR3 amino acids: CASGSTLAGGQYF. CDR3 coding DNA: TGTGCTAGTGGTTCCACCCTAGCGGGCGGTCAGTACTTC.

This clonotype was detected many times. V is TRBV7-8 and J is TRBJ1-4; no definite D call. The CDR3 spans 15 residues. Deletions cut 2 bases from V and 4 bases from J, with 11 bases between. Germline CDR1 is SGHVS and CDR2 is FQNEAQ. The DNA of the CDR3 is TGTGCCAGCAGCTTAAGCCGGGCCCATAATGAAAAACTGTTTTTT. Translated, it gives CASSLSRAHNEKLFF. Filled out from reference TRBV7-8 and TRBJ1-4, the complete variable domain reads GAGVSQSPRYKVAKRGQDVALRCDPISGHVSLFWYQQALGQGPEFLTYFQNEAQLDKSGLPSDRFFAERPEGSVSTLKIQRTQQEDSAVYLCASSLSRAHNEKLFFGSGTQLSVL.

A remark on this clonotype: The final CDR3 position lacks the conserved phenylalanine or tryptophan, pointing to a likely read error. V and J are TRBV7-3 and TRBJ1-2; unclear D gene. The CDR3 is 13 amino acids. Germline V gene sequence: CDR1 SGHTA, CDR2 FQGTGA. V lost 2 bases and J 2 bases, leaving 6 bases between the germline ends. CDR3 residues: CASSLAGNYGYTS. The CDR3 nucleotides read TGTGCCAGCAGCTTAGCGGGGAACTATGGCTACACCTCT.

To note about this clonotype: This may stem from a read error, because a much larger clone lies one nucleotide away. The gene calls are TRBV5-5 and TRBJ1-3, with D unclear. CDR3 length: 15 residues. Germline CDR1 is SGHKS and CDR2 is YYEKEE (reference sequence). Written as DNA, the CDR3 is TGTGCCTGCAGCCTGACCCCAGACTCTGGAAACACCATATATTTT. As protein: CACSLTPDSGNTIYF.

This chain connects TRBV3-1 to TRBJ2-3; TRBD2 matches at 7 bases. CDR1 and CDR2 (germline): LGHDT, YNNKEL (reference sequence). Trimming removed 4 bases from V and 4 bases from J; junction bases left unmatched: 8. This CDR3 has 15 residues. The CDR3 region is CASSPLGGGADTQYF. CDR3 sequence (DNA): TGTGCCAGCAGCCCCCTCGGGGGAGGGGCAGATACGCAGTATTTT.

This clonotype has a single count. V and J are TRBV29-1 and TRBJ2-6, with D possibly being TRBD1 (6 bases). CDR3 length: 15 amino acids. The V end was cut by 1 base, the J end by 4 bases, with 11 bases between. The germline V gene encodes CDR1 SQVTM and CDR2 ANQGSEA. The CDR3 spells CSVEGQAPGANVLTF. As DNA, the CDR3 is TGCAGCGTTGAAGGACAGGCCCCGGGGGCCAACGTCCTGACTTTC.